This TCR beta chain was sequenced in a study of T cells expressing NK-cell markers (dated by TCRdb to about 2020). For context, the study as a whole: TCR beta-chain repertoires were profiled in sorted CD3+CD56+NKG2C+, CD3+CD56+NKG2C- and CD3+CD56-NKG2C+ T-cell subsets from eight donors. Seven of the eight sequenced donors were HCMV-seropositive and one was HCMV-seronegative. Randomly selected healthy volunteers, three men and five women, were used as the eight sequenced donors. Illumina HiSeq 2000/2500, MiSeq or NextSeq was used to sequence libraries as 2 x 150 bp reads.

Taken from the germline V gene, the CDR1 and CDR2 loops are SGDLS and YYNGEE. The CDR3 covers 16 residues, taking in both the cysteine and the phenylalanine. The record lacks a DNA sequence. On the study overall, not on this receptor specifically: It remained unclear whether the expanded NKG2C-expressing T cell clones were specific for HCMV antigens. For six donors, the dominant CD3+CD56+NKG2C+ clonotypes were among the top 10 CD8+ clonotypes and accounted for about 1.0-7.5% of CD8+ T cells. Those dominant clonotypes were again the most abundant among CD3+CD56-NKG2C+ cells in a few donors, at about 25-65%.

HCMV-specific IgG was detected in serum with a commercial ELISA kit to determine HCMV serostatus. Peripheral blood mononuclear cells were isolated from blood by Ficoll density gradient centrifugation. TCRdb records Illumina HiSeq 2000 as the sequencer. 5'RACE template switching, by which a universal primer site and unique molecular identifiers were added, was used to make TCR beta cDNA libraries. Priming for cDNA synthesis came from the TCR beta constant segment, and two successive PCR amplification steps followed. The authors' pipeline ran thus. MIGEC handled demultiplexing of the reads and grouping by UMI, while MiTCR was used to assemble and quantify clonotypes. Only TCR cDNA sequences supported by at least two reads were kept to exclude erroneous sequences. The tcR package was used for downstream repertoire analysis, with clonotypes matched between fractions based on CDR3 nucleotide sequence plus V segment. Antigen specificity was annotated against VDJdb with VDJmatch, allowing one amino acid substitution in CDR3. TCRdb reprocessed the reads, and each CDR3 protein sequence is entered once, without DNA. The V and J calls reflect TCRdb's pipeline rather than the authors' work. The table kept for this sample lists about 21,000 distinct CDR3 sequences. Approximately 53% of the sample is in the top ten clones.

As to this clonotype: Its antigen is not yet known.

This sequence uses TRBV9 and TRBJ2-1; TCRdb reports TRBD1, a call that lacks DNA to check it against. This TCR was recovered from a man aged 18-69 years in good health. Sequencing was performed on blood T cells: a sorted CD56 or NKG2C T cell subset, CD4+ or CD8+ T cells, or bulk PBMC T cells (not recorded which). The CDR3 sequence is CASSAPRTGASNEQFF.